Listed below are T cell receptor beta chains from one sample, sequenced in a study of T cell responses to AZD1222 COVID-19 vaccine. Libraries were prepared by immunoSEQ multiplex PCR; TCRdb keeps only in-frame clonotypes and omits some of them. This sample carries under 150,000 clones, about 89% of them seen once, and the ten largest clones take approximately 28%. The source material was peripheral blood, sampled on day 0 of AZD1222 vaccination. The receptors here all came from an adult in good health. The CDR3 runs from the conserved cysteine through the conserved F or W. The D gene is left open where the match is weak. Clone size is shown for a subset of rows, as once, few, many or a class of expanded clone.

TRBV27,-,-,TRBJ1-1,TGTGCCAGCAGTTCGTCACCAATGAACACTGAAGCTTTCTTT,CASSSSPMNTEAFF
TRBV29-1,TRBD1,-,TRBJ1-4,TGCAGCGCGACGCCCAGGGGGTCGAATGAAAAACTGTTTTTT,CSATPRGSNEKLFF
TRBV9,-,-,TRBJ1-6,TGTGCCAGCAGCGTAGCGGCAGCTTCTTACTCACCCCTCCACTTT,CASSVAAASYSPLHF
TRBV11-2,TRBD2,few,TRBJ2-2,TGTGCCAGCAGCACCCGACTAGCGGTCCTCACCGGGGAGCTGTTTTTT,CASSTRLAVLTGELFF
TRBV6-2/TRBV6-3,-,few,TRBJ1-1,TGTGCCAGCAGTACCTCGACAGGGAACACTGAAGCTTTCTTT,CASSTSTGNTEAFF
TRBV6-5,-,-,TRBJ1-2,TGTGCCAGCTGCGACTCTACTTATGGCTACACCTTC,CASCDSTYGYTF
TRBV15,TRBD1,-,TRBJ1-2,TGTGCCACCAGCCCGCGCCCAGGGGGGGCTATCTATGGCTACACCTTC,CATSPRPGGAIYGYTF
TRBV30,-,once,TRBJ2-5,TGTGCCTGGAGTCCTGGGCCTCAAGAGACCCAGTACTTC,CAWSPGPQETQYF
TRBV5-8,-,few,TRBJ1-1,TGTGCCAGCAGCCGTGAAGCTTTCTTT,CASSREAFF
TRBV3-1/TRBV3-2,-,-,TRBJ2-7,TGTGCCAGCAGCCAAGCTGGCGAAACCTACGAGCAGTACTTC,CASSQAGETYEQYF
TRBV6-2/TRBV6-3,-,-,TRBJ1-2,TGTGCCAGCAGTTACACCCGCTGGGCTGATGGCTACACCTTC,CASSYTRWADGYTF
TRBV27,TRBD1,-,TRBJ1-1,TGTGCCAGCAGCCGGACAGGGGGCTATACTGAAGCTTTCTTT,CASSRTGGYTEAFF
TRBV7-9,TRBD2,-,TRBJ2-5,TGTGCCAGCAGCCCCCCATTCAGGGAGGGGGAGACCCAGTACTTC,CASSPPFREGETQYF
TRBV6-5,-,-,TRBJ1-1,TGTGCCAGCGGAGACAGGTCTATGAACACTGAAGCTTTCTTT,CASGDRSMNTEAFF
TRBV24-1,-,-,TRBJ2-1,TGTGCCACCAGTGATGCGAACAGGCAAAATGAGCAGTTCTTC,CATSDANRQNEQFF
TRBV7-9,TRBD1,-,TRBJ1-1,TGTGCCAGCAGCTTAGCAGGGGGCTCAACTGAAGCTTTCTTT,CASSLAGGSTEAFF
TRBV5-4,TRBD1,-,TRBJ1-1,TGTGCCAGCAGCCTTTTGGGACAGATGAACACTGAAGCTTTCTTT,CASSLLGQMNTEAFF
TRBV27,-,-,TRBJ1-5,TGTGCCAGCAGTTTTGGTCCGGGAGTTAATCAGCCCCAGCATTTT,CASSFGPGVNQPQHF